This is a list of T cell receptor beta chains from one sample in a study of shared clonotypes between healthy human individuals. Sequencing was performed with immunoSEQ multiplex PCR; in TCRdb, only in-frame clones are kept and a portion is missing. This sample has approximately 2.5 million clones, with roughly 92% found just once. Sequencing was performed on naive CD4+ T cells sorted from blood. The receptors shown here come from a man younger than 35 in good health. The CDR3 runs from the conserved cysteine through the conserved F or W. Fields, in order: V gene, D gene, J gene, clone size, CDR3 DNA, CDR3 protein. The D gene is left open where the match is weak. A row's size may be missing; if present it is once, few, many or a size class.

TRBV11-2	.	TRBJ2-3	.	TGTGCCAGCAGCTTAGGTCGAGGTACGACAGATACGCAGTATTTT	CASSLGRGTTDTQYF
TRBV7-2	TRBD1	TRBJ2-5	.	TGTGCCAGCAGCGACAGGGGATGGGGCCAAGAGACCCAGTACTTC	CASSDRGWGQETQYF
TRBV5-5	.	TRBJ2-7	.	TGTGCCAGCAGCTTCCCAAGTACCTACGAGCAGTACTTC	CASSFPSTYEQYF
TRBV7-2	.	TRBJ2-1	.	TGTGCCAGCAGCTTAGGCGGTGCGGGACGCTCCTACAATGAGCAGTTCTTC	CASSLGGAGRSYNEQFF
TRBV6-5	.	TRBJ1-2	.	TGTGCCAGCTACACCGTTAACTATGGCTACACCTTC	CASYTVNYGYTF
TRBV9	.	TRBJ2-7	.	TGTGCCAGCAGCGTAGAGGGGGGGAGCTCCTACGAGCAGTACTTC	CASSVEGGSSYEQYF
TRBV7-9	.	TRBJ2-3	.	TGTGCCAGCAGCTTAAACAGGGAAACAGATACGCAGTATTTT	CASSLNRETDTQYF
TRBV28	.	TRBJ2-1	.	TGTGCCAGCAGTTCCGCAGGGGTCCCCTACAATGAGCAGTTCTTC	CASSSAGVPYNEQFF
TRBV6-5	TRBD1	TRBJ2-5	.	TGTGCCAGCGGCTCAACAGGGGCGGGAGAGACCCAGTACTTC	CASGSTGAGETQYF
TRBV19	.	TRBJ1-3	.	TGTGCCAGTAGTTTATCCAGCTCTGGAAACACCATATATTTT	CASSLSSSGNTIYF
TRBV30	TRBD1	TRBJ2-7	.	TGTGCCTGGAGTAGAGGACAGGGCTACGAGCAGTACTTC	CAWSRGQGYEQYF
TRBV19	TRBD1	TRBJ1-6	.	TGTGCCAGTAGAAACAGGGGGCTAATGAATTCACCCCTCCACTTT	CASRNRGLMNSPLHF
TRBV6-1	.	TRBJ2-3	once	TGTGCCAGCAGTGAAGTATCTAGCACAGATACGCAGTATTTT	CASSEVSSTDTQYF
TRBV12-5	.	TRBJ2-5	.	TGTGCTAGTGGTTTGGCAGGGAAAGATACGACCCTTCAAGAGACCCAGTACTTC	CASGLAGKDTTLQETQYF
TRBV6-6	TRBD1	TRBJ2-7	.	TGTGCCAGCAGTTACCTGGCAGGGGGATTCTACGAGCAGTACTTC	CASSYLAGGFYEQYF
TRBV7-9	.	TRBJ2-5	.	TGTGCCAGCAGCTTAGCGCCTGGGACCCAGTACTTC	CASSLAPGTQYF
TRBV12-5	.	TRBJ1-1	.	TGTGCTAGTGGTTTGGTACTTGTGGAGGGAACCTCCCCGAACACTGAAGCTTTCTTT	CASGLVLVEGTSPNTEAFF
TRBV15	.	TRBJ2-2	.	TGTGCCACCCAGGGGCGCGGGGATTCCACCGGGGAGCTGTTTTTT	CATQGRGDSTGELFF
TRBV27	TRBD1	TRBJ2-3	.	TGTGCCAGCACCTCCCGGGCAGGGGGAAGCACAGATACGCAGTATTTT	CASTSRAGGSTDTQYF
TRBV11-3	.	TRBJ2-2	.	TGTGCCAGCAGCAAACAGGGAGACACCGGGGAGCTGTTTTTT	CASSKQGDTGELFF
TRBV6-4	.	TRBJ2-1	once	TGTGCCAGCAGTGACTCGGGGACCCTCACGGGTGAGCAGTTCTTC	CASSDSGTLTGEQFF
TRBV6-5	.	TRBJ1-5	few	TGTGCCAGCAGTTGGGCAGAGGCGGTTCAGCCCCAGCATTTT	CASSWAEAVQPQHF
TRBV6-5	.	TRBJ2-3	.	TGTGCCAGCAGCCCCTGGGGTGGCGATACGCAGTATTTT	CASSPWGGDTQYF
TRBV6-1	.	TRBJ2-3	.	TGTGCCAGCTTTCCGAGGGGTTTCACAGATACGCAGTATTTT	CASFPRGFTDTQYF
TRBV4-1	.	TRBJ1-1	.	TGCGCCAGCAGCCAACATGGTAGGGCCCGCACTGAAGCTTTCTTT	CASSQHGRARTEAFF
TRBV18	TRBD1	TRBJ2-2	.	TGTGCCAGCTCACCTTTCCGGACCGGGACAGGGACAAACACCGGGGAGCTGTTTTTT	CASSPFRTGTGTNTGELFF
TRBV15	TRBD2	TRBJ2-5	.	TGTGCCACCAGCAGAGTCAGAGCGGGGGTACAATACAATCAAGAGACCCAGTACTTC	CATSRVRAGVQYNQETQYF
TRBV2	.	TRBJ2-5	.	TGTGCCAGTAGTGCGCAAGAGACCCAGTACTTC	CASSAQETQYF
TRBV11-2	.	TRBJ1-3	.	TGTGCCAGCAGCCCAGGGTACTCTGGAAACACCATATATTTT	CASSPGYSGNTIYF
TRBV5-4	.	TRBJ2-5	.	TGTGCCAGCAGCTCTCGATCCGAGACCCAGTACTTC	CASSSRSETQYF
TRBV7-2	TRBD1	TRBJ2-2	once	TGTGCCAGCAGACTAGGACAGGTGAACACCGGGGAGCTGTTTTTT	CASRLGQVNTGELFF
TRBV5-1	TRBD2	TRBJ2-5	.	TGCGCCAGCAGCTTGGTGGGGCCGGCGGGAGCCCAAGAGACCCAGTACTTC	CASSLVGPAGAQETQYF
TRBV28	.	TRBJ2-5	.	TGTGCCAGCGCATTGGCCTCGCCGGGACGCACGAACTTC	CASALASPGRTNF
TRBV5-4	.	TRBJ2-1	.	TGTGCCAGCAGCGCCGACAGGAGAGGTACAAGTGAGCAGTTCTTC	CASSADRRGTSEQFF
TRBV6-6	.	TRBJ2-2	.	TGTGCCAGCAGTTTCCCAGGGCTGCCCGGGGAGCTGTTTTTT	CASSFPGLPGELFF
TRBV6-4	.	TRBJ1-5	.	TGTGCCAGCAGCGGTACCGGGGGGCGCTTGCATTTT	CASSGTGGRLHF
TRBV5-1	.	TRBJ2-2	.	TGCGCCAGCAGCTTGGCGACTCACACCGGGGAGCTGTTTTTT	CASSLATHTGELFF
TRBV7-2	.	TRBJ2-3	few	TGTGCCAGCAGCTTACGCACAGATACGCAGTATTTT	CASSLRTDTQYF
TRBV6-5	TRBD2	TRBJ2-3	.	TGTGCCAGCAGTTACTCGGGAGGGCTAGGGGCAGATACGCAGTATTTT	CASSYSGGLGADTQYF
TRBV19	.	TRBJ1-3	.	TGTGCCAGTAGCCCGGACAGACCTTCTGGAAACACCATATATTTT	CASSPDRPSGNTIYF
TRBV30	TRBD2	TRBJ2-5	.	TGTGCCTGGAGTGTACGGGGGGAGGAGACCCAGTACTTC	CAWSVRGEETQYF
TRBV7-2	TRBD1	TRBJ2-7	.	TGTGCCAGCAGCACCGGGACAGTCCGGTACGAGCAGTACTTC	CASSTGTVRYEQYF
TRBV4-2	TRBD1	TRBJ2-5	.	TGTGCCAGCAGCCACTCGGGACAGGGGGCTTTGGAGACCCAGTACTTC	CASSHSGQGALETQYF
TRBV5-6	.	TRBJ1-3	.	TGTGCCAGCAGCGGCTCTATCGATAGAAACACCATATATTTT	CASSGSIDRNTIYF
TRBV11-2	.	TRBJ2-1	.	TGTGCCAGCAGCTTAGACAGGACAGAATTCTTC	CASSLDRTEFF
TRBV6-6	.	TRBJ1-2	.	TGTGCCAGTTCCGGGAGACAAGGGGAAGGCTACACCTTC	CASSGRQGEGYTF
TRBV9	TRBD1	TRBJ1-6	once	TGTGCCAGCAGCGCTGGGACAGGGCTGTATTCACCCCTCCACTTT	CASSAGTGLYSPLHF
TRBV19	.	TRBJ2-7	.	TGTGCCAGTAGTATTAACCGGGACGACGAGCAGTACTTC	CASSINRDDEQYF
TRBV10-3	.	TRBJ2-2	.	TGTGCCATCAGTGAGAGAGCCACCGGGGAGCTGTTTTTT	CAISERATGELFF
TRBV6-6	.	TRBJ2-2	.	TGTGCCAGCAGTTTTTCTGGGGCGAACACCGGGGAGCTGTTTTTT	CASSFSGANTGELFF